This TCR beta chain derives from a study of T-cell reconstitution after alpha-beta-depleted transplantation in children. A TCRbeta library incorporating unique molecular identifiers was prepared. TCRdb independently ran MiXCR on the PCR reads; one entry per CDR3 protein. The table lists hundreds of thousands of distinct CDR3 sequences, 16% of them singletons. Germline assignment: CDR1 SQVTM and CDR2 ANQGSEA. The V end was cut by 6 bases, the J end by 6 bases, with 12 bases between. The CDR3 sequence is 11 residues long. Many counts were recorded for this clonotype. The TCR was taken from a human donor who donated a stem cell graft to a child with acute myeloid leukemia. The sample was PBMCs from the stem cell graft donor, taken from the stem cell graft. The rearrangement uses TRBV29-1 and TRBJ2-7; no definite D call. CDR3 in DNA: TGCAGCGTCCTCGGCACGGGCGAGCAGTACTTC. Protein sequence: CSVLGTGEQYF.